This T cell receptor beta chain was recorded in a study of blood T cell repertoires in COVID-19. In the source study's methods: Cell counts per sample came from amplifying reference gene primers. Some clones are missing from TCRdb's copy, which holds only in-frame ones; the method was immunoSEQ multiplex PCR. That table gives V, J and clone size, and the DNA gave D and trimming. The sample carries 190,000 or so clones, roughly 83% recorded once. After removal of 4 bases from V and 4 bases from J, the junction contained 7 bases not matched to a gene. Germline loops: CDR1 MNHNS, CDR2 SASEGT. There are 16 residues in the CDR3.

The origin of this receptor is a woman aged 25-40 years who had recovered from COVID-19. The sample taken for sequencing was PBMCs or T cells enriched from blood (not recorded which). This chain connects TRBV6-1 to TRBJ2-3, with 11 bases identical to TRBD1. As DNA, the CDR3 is TGTGCCAGCAGTGGAGGACAGGGGGCGAGGCCAGATACGCAGTATTTT. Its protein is CASSGGQGARPDTQYF.